This T cell receptor beta chain originates from a study of shared clonotypes between healthy human individuals. Study-level findings and limits: Clonotypes which were not shared had lower generation probabilities than clonotypes that all four donors shared. It was only blood that was sampled, and tissue repertoires likely differ. Shared across a handful of donors were around 5% of the naive CD4 clonotypes.

This clone was seen only once. Its target is not known. The ends were cut back, 6 bases at V and 3 bases at J, with 12 bases in the middle. Germline V CDR1 and CDR2: MNHEY, SMNVEV (reference sequence). The CDR3 is 14 amino acids. Measured with immunoSEQ multiplex PCR; TCRdb has only the in-frame clones, and not every one. Of fewer than 2.5 million clones listed, 93% were seen once; the top ten hold 0.36%. The sequencing input was naive CD4+ T cells from PBMCs. Noted subset: CD45RA+ positively selected. The V and J genes are TRBV27 and TRBJ1-5; possible D gene TRBD1, 6 bases. This sequence originates from a young man in good health. Some clones in this sample may be carry-over from other donors' samples. CDR3 sequence (DNA): TGTGCCAGCAGCTTTGGACAGCTCAATCAGCCCCAGCATTTT. This sequence encodes CASSFGQLNQPQHF.